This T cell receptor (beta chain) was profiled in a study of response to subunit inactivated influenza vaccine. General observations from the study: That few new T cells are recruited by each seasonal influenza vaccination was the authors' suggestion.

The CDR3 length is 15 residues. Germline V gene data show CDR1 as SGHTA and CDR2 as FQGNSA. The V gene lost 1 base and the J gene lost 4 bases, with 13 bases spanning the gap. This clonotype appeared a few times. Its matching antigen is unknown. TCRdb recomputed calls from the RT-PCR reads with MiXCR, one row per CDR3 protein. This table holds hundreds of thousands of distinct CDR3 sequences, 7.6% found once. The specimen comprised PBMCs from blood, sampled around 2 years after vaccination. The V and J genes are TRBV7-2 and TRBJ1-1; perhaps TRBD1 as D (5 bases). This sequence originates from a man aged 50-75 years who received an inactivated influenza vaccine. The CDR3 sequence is CASSLGGAGGTEAFF. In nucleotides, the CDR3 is TGTGCCAGCAGCTTAGGAGGCGCGGGGGGCACTGAAGCTTTCTTT.